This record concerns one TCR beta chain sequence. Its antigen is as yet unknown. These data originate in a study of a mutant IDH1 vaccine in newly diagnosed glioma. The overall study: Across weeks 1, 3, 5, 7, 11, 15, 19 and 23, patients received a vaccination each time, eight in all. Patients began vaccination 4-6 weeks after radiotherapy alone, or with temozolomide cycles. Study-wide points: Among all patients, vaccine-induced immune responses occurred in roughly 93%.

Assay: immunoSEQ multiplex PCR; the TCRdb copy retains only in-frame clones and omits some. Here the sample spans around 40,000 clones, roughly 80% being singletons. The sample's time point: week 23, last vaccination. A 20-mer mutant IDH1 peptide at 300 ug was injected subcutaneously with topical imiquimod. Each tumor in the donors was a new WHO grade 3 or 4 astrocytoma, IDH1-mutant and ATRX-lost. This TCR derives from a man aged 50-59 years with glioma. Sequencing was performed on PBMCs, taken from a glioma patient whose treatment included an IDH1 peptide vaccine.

The chain's CDR3 is CATSKGIGQGKDEQYF. For the CDR3, the DNA is TGTGCCACCAGCAAGGGTATTGGGCAGGGAAAGGACGAGCAGTACTTC. This chain joins TRBV15 and TRBJ2-7; the D gene is possibly TRBD1 (5 bases). V was cut by 4 bases and J by 5 bases, with 21 bases left in between. CDR1 and CDR2 (germline): LNHNV, YYDKDF (reference sequence). This CDR3 is 16 amino acids long.